This TCR beta chain came from a study of Ad26.COV2.S vaccination and SARS-CoV-2 variants. Study-level findings and limits: The TCR breadth and depth analyses may have produced an underestimate of total T cell responses.

Germline assignment: CDR1 MNHEY and CDR2 SVGAGI. The CDR3 length is 13 residues. Trimming removed 7 bases at V and 7 bases at J, with 11 bases between. Remarks on this clone: As yet, its antigen is unknown.

Repertoires were generated with immunoSEQ multiplex PCR, while TCRdb's copy carries only in-frame clones and drops some. The sample holds hundreds of thousands of clones, less than 90% seen once. Treatment: about 20 received Ad26.COV2.S at low or high dose, single or two shots; five or six received placebo; per-sample allocation not given. Sampling happened 63 days after the first vaccine or placebo injection. The specimen was peripheral blood, collected in a trial of Ad26.COV2.S vaccine versus placebo. This receptor was identified in a person between 18 and 60 years old who received the Ad26.COV2.S COVID-19 vaccine or a placebo. J is TRBJ1-6 and V is TRBV6-5, with D unresolved. The CDR3 reads CASTPLGNSPLHF. DNA for the CDR3: TGTGCCAGCACTCCGCTGGGGAATTCACCCCTCCACTTT.